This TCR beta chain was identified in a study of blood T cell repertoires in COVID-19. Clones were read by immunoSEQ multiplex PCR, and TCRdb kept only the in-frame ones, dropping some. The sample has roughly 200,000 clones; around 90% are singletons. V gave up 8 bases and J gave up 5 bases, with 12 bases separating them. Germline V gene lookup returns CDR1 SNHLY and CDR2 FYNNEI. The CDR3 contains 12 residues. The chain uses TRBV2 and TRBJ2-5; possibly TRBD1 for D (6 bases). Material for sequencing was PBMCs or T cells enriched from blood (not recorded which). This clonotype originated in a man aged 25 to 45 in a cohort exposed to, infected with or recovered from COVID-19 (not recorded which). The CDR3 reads CASGRGSETQYF. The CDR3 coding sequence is TGTGCCAGCGGCAGGGGTAGCGAGACCCAGTACTTC.